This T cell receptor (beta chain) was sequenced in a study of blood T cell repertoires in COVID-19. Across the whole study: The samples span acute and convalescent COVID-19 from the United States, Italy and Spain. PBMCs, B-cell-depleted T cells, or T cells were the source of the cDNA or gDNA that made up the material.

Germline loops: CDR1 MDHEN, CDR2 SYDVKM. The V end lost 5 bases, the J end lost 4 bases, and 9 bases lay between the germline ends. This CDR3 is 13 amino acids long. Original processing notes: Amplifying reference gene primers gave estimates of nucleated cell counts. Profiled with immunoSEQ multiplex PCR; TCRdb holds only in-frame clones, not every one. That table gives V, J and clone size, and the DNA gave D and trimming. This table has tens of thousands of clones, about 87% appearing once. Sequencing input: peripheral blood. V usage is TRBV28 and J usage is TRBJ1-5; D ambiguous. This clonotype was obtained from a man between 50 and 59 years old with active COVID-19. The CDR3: CASSGGGNQPQHF. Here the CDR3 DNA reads TGTGCCAGCAGTGGAGGAGGTAATCAGCCCCAGCATTTT.